This T cell receptor beta chain was retrieved from a study of post-analysis software for immune sequencing data. On the study more broadly: Recorded disease courses covered relapsing-remitting, secondary progressive and progressive-relapsing multiple sclerosis. Some patients had no subtype annotation. Points from the study as a whole: TRBV segments more frequent in patients than in controls numbered several and included TRBV5-6, TRBV5-1 and TRBV20-1. Significantly lower normalized Chao1 diversity was found in patients with multiple sclerosis relative to controls.

This clonotype was seen a handful of times. Its antigen remains unidentified. Unique molecular identifiers were built into the TCR beta cDNA libraries. TCRdb re-analysed the PCR reads in MiXCR, keeping a single row per CDR3 protein. The sample yields 700,000 to 800,000 distinct CDR3 sequences, 25% to 30% seen once. This CDR3 spans 17 amino acids. Germline V gene sequence: CDR1 SGHRS, CDR2 YFSETQ. V shed 0 bases and J 8 bases; nucleotides not matched to a gene: 14. Input material: blood. The clonotype comes from a girl aged 5 to 17 with multiple sclerosis. The chain couples TRBV5-1 to TRBJ2-1; 7 bases line up with TRBD2. CDR3 DNA: TGCGCCAGCAGCTTGGAAGATCCACGCAGCGGGGTGGATGAGCAGTTCTTC. This gives the protein CASSLEDPRSGVDEQFF. The full variable domain, in which reference TRBV5-1 and TRBJ2-1 provide the parts outside the CDR3, is KAGVTQTPRYLIKTRGQQVTLSCSPISGHRSVSWYQQTPGQGLQFLFEYFSETQRNKGNFPGRFSGRQFSNSRSEMNVSTLELGDSALYLCASSLEDPRSGVDEQFFGPGTRLTVL.